This TCR beta chain was observed in a study of OX40 agonist ivuxolimab in advanced cancers. On the study more broadly: Participants averaged approximately 65 years of age (range about 23 to 79) and were 75% to 90% male. Of the patients, three showed partial responses, one with hepatocellular carcinoma and two with cutaneous melanoma. Whole-study results and caveats: Some patients without response likewise showed low normalized clonal expansion. Expanded peripheral T-cell antigen specificity went undetermined.

Sequenced by immunoSEQ multiplex PCR; TCRdb stores in-frame clones only, minus some. The sample carries 40,000 to 45,000 clones, 75% to 90% recorded once. Germline V CDR1 and CDR2: LNHDA, SQIVND (reference sequence). This CDR3 has 16 residues. J gave up 5 bases and V 6 bases, and 10 bases lay outside the gene matches. In the case of this clone: The antigen is undetermined.

V and J are TRBV19 and TRBJ1-6; 7 bases align to TRBD1. The sequencing here drew on CD4+ or CD8+ T cells sorted from blood, taken in a trial of the OX40 agonist ivuxolimab. The TCR sequence derives from an adult with an advanced solid tumor such as melanoma, head and neck, liver or kidney cancer. The CDR3 reads CASRETGVLDNSPLHF. The CDR3 DNA sequence: TGTGCCAGTAGGGAAACAGGGGTTTTGGATAATTCACCCCTCCACTTT.